The 12 T cell receptor beta chains below all came from one sample that was sequenced in a study of cytomegalovirus exposure and HLA in healthy donors. Primers: 60 Vbeta forward and 13 Jbeta reverse. Sequencing was performed with immunoSEQ multiplex PCR; in TCRdb, only in-frame clones are kept and a portion is missing. The top ten clones hold about 4.3% of a sample with 90,000 to 120,000 clones, more than 65% of them seen once. The sample comprised PBMCs. The source is a male donor in good health and CMV-seronegative.

The chain employs TRBV9 and TRBJ2-5; 8 bases are shared with TRBD2. V shed 3 bases, J shed 2 bases, and the junction held 6 bases outside the gene matches. Germline loops: CDR1 SGDLS, CDR2 YYNGEE. This CDR3 contains 15 residues. CDR3 coding DNA: TGTGCCAGCAGCGCTAGCGGGCAGGAACAAGAGACCCAGTACTTC. Residues: CASSASGQEQETQYF.

This clone showed up just a few times. The chain combines TRBV28 with TRBJ2-6; 7 positions match TRBD1. Germline CDR1 and CDR2: MDHEN and SYDVKM. This CDR3 has 18 residues. After removal of 4 bases from V and 6 bases from J, the junction contained 15 bases not matched to a gene. The CDR3 DNA sequence: TGTGCCAGCAGTTATGGGACAGCCCCTGTTGCCGTGGCCAACGTCCTGACTTTC. Residues: CASSYGTAPVAVANVLTF.

The gene calls are TRBV2 and TRBJ1-2; 8 bases match TRBD1. Germline CDR1 reads SNHLY; CDR2 reads FYNNEI. CDR3 length: 13 residues. Losses at the gene ends were 6 bases for V and 7 bases for J; bases not matched to a gene: 7. CDR3 residues: CASSEQGEGGYTF. The CDR3 region has the DNA TGTGCCAGCAGCGAACAGGGGGAAGGTGGCTACACCTTC.

The V call is TRBV5-1, the J call TRBJ2-1; maybe TRBD1 (6 bases). Germline loops: CDR1 SGHRS, CDR2 YFSETQ. Trimming took off 1 base at V and 0 bases at J, with 11 bases between the two ends. This CDR3 comprises 16 residues. The CDR3 here is CASSLWGLSSYNEQFF. In nucleotides, the CDR3 is TGCGCCAGCAGCTTGTGGGGGCTTAGCTCCTACAATGAGCAGTTCTTC.

The chain has TRBV6-1 and TRBJ2-1; 7 bases are shared with TRBD2. This CDR3 is 14 amino acids long. Germline values: CDR1 MNHNS, CDR2 SASEGT. With V trimmed by 6 bases and J by 3 bases, 5 bases remained unmatched. The CDR3 nucleotides read TGTGCCAGCAGGGGGGGGAGATACTACAATGAGCAGTTCTTC. Translation gives CASRGGRYYNEQFF.

The chain joins TRBV18 to TRBJ1-1, with 9 bases that match TRBD1. CDR1 and CDR2 (germline): KGHSH, LQKENI. The CDR3 covers 17 residues. Germline trimming cut 3 bases from V and 0 bases from J; bases unmatched to any gene: 8. The CDR3 DNA reads as TGTGCCAGCTCACCGATTCCGGGACAGGGAATGAACACTGAAGCTTTCTTT. This translates into CASSPIPGQGMNTEAFF. The entire variable domain, with the rest obtained from reference TRBV18 and TRBJ1-1, is as follows: NAGVMQNPRHLVRRRGQEARLRCSPMKGHSHVYWYRQLPEEGLKFMVYLQKENIIDESGMPKERFSAEFPKEGPSILRIQQVVRGDSAAYFCASSPIPGQGMNTEAFFGQGTRLTVV.

The rearrangement links TRBV5-8 to TRBJ2-2; possibly TRBD1 for D (5 bases). The V end lost 7 bases, the J end lost 3 bases, and 13 bases lay between the germline ends. The length of the CDR3 is 14 residues. Germline values: CDR1 SGHTS, CDR2 YDEGEE. CDR3 region: CASGARVHTGELFF. The CDR3 DNA reads as TGTGCCAGCGGGGCCCGGGTACACACCGGGGAGCTGTTTTTT. Based on the CDR3 plus reference TRBV5-8 and TRBJ2-2, the full variable domain is EAGVTQSPTHLIKTRGQQATLRCSPISGHTSVYWYQQALGLGLQFLLWYDEGEERNRGNFPPRFSGRQFPNYSSELNVNALELEDSALYLCASGARVHTGELFFGEGSRLTVL.

Note on this clone: Germline is not matched at one junction end, which may reflect a read error. The chain is built from TRBV5-1 and TRBJ2-1; TRBD2 matches 9 bases. Germline CDR1 is SGHRS and CDR2 is YFSETQ. The CDR3 consists of 15 residues. CDR3 sequence reads: CASSLDRPREGFVVF. The CDR3 coding sequence is TGCGCCAGCAGCTTGGATCGTCCGCGGGAGGGCTTTGTAGTCTTC.

This sequence joins TRBV6-5 and TRBJ2-5, with a possible D match to TRBD1 (6 bases). Judging by the DNA end, TRBJ2-7 fits better; the J call may be wrong. Germline CDR1 reads MNHEY; CDR2 reads SVGAGI. CDR3 length: 14 residues. CDR3 nucleotides: TGTGCCAGCAAGCAGGGGTGGGGAACCTACGAGCAGTACTTC. This encodes CASKQGWGTYEQYF.

The J gene is TRBJ2-7, the V gene TRBV6-5, with 11 bases aligning to TRBD1. Per germline, CDR1 MNHEY and CDR2 SVGAGI. V shed 0 bases and J 3 bases; nucleotides not matched to a gene: 4. The CDR3 is made up of 16 amino acids. The CDR3 bases are TGTGCCAGCAGTTACTCTGGGGGACAGGGGGACTACGAGCAGTACTTC. Residues: CASSYSGGQGDYEQYF.

The rearrangement uses TRBV10-1 and TRBJ2-1; 9 bases align to TRBD2. With 0 bases clipped from V and 6 bases from J, the junction kept 3 bases outside the gene matches. Germline-derived CDR1 and CDR2 are WNHNN and SYGVQD (reference sequence). The CDR3 spans 15 residues. The CDR3, as DNA: TGCGCCAGCAGTGAGTCTGGGACTAGCCGCAATGAGCAGTTCTTC. Protein: CASSESGTSRNEQFF.

This chain connects TRBV29-1 to TRBJ2-5; the match to TRBD1 covers 9 bases. Judging by the DNA end, TRBJ2-7 fits better; the J call may be wrong. The CDR3 loop spans 14 amino acids. Germline CDR1 and CDR2: SQVTM and ANQGSEA. This CDR3 is CSVAGGQGDYEQYF. In DNA, the CDR3 is TGCAGCGTCGCCGGGGGACAGGGAGACTACGAGCAGTACTTC.